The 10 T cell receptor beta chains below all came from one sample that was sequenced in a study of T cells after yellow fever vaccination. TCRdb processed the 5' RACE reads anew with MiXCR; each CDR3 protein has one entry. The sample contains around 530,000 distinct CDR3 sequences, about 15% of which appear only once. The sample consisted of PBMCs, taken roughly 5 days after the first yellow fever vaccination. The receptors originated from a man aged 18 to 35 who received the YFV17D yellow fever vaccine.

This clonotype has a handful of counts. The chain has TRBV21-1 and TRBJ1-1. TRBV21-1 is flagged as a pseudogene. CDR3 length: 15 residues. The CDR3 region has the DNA TGTGCCAGCAGCAAAGTCAGTAACATGAACACTGAAGCTTTCTTT. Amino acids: CASSKVSNMNTEAFF.

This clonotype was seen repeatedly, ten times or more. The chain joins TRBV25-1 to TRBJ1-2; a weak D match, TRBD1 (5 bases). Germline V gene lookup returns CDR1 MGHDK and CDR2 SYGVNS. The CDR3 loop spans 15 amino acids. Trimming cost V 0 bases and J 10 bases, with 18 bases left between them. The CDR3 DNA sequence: TGTGCCAGCAGTGAATATATCCAGGGCTTGGTTGTCTACACCTTC. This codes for CASSEYIQGLVVYTF.

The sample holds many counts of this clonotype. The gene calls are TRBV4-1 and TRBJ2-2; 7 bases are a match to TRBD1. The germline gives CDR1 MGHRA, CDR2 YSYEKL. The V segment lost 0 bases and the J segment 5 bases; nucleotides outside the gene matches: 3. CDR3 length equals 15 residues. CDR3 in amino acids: CASSQEGTETGELFF. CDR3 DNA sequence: TGCGCCAGCAGCCAAGAGGGGACAGAGACCGGGGAGCTGTTTTTT.

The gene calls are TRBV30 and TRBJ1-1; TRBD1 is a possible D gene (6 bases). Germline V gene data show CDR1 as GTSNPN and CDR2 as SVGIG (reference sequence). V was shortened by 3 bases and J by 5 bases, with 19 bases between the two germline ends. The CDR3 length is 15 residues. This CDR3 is CAWSKPGQGLTEAFF. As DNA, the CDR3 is TGTGCCTGGAGCAAACCGGGACAAGGTTTGACTGAAGCTTTCTTT.

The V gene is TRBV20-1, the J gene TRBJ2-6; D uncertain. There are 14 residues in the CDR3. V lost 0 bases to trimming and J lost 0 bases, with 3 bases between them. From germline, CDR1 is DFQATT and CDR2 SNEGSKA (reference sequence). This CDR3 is CSARDYSGANVLTF. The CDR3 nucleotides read TGCAGTGCTAGAGACTACTCTGGGGCCAACGTCCTGACTTTC.

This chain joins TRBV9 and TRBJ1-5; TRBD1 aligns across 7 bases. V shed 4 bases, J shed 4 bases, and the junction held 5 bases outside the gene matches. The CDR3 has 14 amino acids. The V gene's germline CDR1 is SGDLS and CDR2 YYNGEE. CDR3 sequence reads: CASSKGQTNQPQHF. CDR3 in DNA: TGTGCCAGCAGCAAGGGACAGACGAATCAGCCCCAGCATTTT. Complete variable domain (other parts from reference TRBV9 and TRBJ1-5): DSGVTQTPKHLITATGQRVTLRCSPRSGDLSVYWYQQSLDQGLQFLIQYYNGEERAKGNILERFSAQQFPDLHSELNLSSLELGDSALYFCASSKGQTNQPQHFGDGTRLSIL.

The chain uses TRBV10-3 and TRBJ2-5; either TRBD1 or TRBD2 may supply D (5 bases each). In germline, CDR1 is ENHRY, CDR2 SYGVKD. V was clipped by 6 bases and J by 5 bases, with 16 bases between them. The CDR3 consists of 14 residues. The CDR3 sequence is CAISPSGRGETQYF. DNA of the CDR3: TGTGCCATCAGCCCATCGGGGCGCGGGGAGACCCAGTACTTC.

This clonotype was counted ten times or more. The CDR3 sequence: CASSLRQRTDTQYF. The CDR3 bases are TGTGCCAGCAGTCTCAGACAGCGCACAGATACGCAGTATTTT. The J gene is TRBJ2-3, the V gene TRBV6-1; TRBD1 might be the D (5 bases). This CDR3 is 14 amino acids long. Trimming shortened V by 5 bases and J by 1 base, and 10 bases separated the two germline ends. Germline V gives CDR1 MNHNS, CDR2 SASEGT.

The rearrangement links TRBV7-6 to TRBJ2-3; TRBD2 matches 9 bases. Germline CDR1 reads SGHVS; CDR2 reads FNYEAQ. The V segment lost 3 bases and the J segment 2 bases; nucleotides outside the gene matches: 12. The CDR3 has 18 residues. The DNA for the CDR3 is TGTGCCAGCAGCTTGTGGGCTGTTAGCGGGGGAGTCACAGATACGCAGTATTTT. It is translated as CASSLWAVSGGVTDTQYF. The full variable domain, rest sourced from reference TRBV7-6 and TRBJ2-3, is GAGVSQSPRYKVTKRGQDVALRCDPISGHVSLYWYRQALGQGPEFLTYFNYEAQQDKSGLPNDRFSAERPEGSISTLTIQRTEQRDSAMYRCASSLWAVSGGVTDTQYFGPGTRLTVL.

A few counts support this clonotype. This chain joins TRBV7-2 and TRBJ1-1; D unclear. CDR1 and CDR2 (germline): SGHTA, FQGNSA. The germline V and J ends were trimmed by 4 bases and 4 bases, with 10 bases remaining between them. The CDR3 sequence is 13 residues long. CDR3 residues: CASSWFLSTEAFF. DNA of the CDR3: TGTGCCAGCAGCTGGTTTTTGAGCACTGAAGCTTTCTTT.